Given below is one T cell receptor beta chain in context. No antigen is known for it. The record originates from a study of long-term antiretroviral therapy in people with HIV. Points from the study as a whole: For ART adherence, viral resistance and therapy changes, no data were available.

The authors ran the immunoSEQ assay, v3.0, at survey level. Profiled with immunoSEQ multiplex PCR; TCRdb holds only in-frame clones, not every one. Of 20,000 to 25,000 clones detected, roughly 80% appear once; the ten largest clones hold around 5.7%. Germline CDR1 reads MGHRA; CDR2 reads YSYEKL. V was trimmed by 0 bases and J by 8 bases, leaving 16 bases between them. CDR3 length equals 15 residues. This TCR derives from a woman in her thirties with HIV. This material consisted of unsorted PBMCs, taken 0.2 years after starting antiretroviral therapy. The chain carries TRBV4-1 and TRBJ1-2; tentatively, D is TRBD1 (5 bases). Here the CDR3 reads CASSQDSRDLYGYTF. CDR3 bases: TGCGCCAGCAGCCAAGATAGTAGGGACCTCTACGGCTACACCTTC.